This T cell receptor (beta chain) was found in a study of T-cell memory formation after mild COVID-19. Study-wide background: TCR clusters were mostly donor specific. Study observations and caveats: A subset of responding clones appeared in pre-infection memory, suggesting cross-reactive memory joined. A second wave of clones peaked on day 37, and their SARS-CoV-2 specificity went unconfirmed.

This clonotype was detected a few times. Antigen: not known. TCRdb passed the 5' RACE reads through MiXCR, listing each CDR3 protein once. The repertoire holds around 150,000 distinct CDR3 sequences, with 13% to 15% as singletons. The sequencing input was PBMCs or a T cell subset sorted from them (not recorded which). The sequence was obtained from an adult woman who had mild COVID-19 (a few samples of this study predate the infection). Cell type and time point are not known.

The CDR3 DNA reads as TGTGCCATCAGTGCGCGGGGGCTAGCGGGCGAGCAGTACTTC. This translates into CAISARGLAGEQYF. The chain employs TRBV10-3 and TRBJ2-7; 8 nucleotides match TRBD2. Germline-derived CDR1 and CDR2 are ENHRY and SYGVKD. This CDR3 has 14 amino acids. The trim removed 4 bases at V and 6 bases at J, leaving 8 bases unmatched.